This T cell receptor (beta chain) appears in the sequencing data of a study of blood T cell repertoires in COVID-19. Some clones are missing from TCRdb's copy, which holds only in-frame ones; the method was immunoSEQ multiplex PCR. The repertoire consists of under 500,000 clones, with 70% to 90% occurring once and the leading ten covering under 2%. Per the germline V gene, CDR1 is MGHDK and CDR2 is SYGVNS. The CDR3 runs 18 residues. With V trimmed by 7 bases and J by 0 bases, 15 bases remained unmatched. The sample taken for sequencing was PBMCs or T cells enriched from blood (not recorded which). This chain links TRBV25-1 with TRBJ2-7; 10 positions match TRBD2. The clonotype was recovered from a woman aged 18-29 years with acute COVID-19. The CDR3 protein is CASNRTTSGGALSYEQYF. DNA for the CDR3: TGTGCCAGCAATAGAACTACAAGCGGGGGGGCCCTCTCCTACGAGCAGTACTTC.